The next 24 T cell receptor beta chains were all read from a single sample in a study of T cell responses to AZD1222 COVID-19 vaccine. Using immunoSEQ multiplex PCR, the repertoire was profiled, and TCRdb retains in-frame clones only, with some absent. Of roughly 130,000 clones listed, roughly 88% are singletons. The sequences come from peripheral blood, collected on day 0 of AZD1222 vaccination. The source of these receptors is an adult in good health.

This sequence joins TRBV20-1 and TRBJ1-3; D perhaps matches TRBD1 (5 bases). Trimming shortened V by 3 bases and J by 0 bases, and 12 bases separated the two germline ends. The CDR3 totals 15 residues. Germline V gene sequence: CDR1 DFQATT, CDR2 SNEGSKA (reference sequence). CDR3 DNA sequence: TGCAGTGCTAGTCTACCGGGGCGCTCTGGAAACACCATATATTTT. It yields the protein CSASLPGRSGNTIYF.

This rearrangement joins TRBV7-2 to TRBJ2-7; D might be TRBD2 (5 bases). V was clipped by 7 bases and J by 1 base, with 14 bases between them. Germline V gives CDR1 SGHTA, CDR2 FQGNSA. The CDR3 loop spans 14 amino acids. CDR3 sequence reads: CASTPWSGSYEQYF. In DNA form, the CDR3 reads TGTGCCAGCACCCCCTGGAGCGGATCCTACGAGCAGTACTTC.

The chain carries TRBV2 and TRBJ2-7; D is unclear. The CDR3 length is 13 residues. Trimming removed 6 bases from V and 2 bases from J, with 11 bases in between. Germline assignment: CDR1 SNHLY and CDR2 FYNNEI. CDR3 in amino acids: CASRYGRTYEQYF. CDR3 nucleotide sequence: TGTGCCAGCAGGTACGGCCGTACCTACGAGCAGTACTTC.

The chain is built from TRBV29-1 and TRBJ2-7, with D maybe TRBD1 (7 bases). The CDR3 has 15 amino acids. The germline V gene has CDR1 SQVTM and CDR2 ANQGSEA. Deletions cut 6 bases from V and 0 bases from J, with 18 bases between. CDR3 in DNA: TGCAGCGTCCCCGGGGGACAGTCGAGCTCCTACGAGCAGTACTTC. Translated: CSVPGGQSSSYEQYF.

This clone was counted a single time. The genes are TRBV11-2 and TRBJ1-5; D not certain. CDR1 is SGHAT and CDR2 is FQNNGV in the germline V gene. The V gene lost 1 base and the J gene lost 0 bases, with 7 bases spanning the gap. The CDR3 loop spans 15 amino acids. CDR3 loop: CASSLGTVSNQPQHF. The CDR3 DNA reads TGTGCCAGCAGCTTAGGGACGGTTAGCAATCAGCCCCAGCATTTT.

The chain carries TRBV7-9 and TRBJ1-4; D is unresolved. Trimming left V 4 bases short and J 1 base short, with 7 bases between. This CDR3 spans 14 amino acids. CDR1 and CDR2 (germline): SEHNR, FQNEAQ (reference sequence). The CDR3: CASSSSGTNEKLFF. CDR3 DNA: TGTGCCAGCAGCTCCAGCGGAACTAATGAAAAACTGTTTTTT.

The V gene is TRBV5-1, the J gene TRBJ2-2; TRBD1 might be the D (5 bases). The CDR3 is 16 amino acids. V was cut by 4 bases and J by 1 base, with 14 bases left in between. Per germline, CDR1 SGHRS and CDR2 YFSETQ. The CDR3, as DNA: TGCGCCAGCAGCCCAATTGACAGCCGGAACACCGGGGAGCTGTTTTTT. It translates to CASSPIDSRNTGELFF.

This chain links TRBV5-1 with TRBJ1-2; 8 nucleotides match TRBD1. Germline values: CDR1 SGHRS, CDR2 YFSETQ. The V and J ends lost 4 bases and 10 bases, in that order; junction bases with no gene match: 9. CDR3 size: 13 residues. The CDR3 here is CASSLGQGLLYTF. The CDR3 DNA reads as TGCGCCAGCAGCCTAGGACAGGGTCTTCTCTACACCTTC.

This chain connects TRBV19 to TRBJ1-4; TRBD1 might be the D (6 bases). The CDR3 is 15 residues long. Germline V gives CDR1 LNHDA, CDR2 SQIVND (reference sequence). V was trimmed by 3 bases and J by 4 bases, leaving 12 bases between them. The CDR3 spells CASSMATGLNEKLFF. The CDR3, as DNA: TGTGCCAGTAGTATGGCGACAGGCCTTAATGAAAAACTGTTTTTT.

The CDR3 DNA reads TGCGCCAGCAGCCAAGATTTGGGGGATCGAGAGACCCAGTACTTC. Protein product: CASSQDLGDRETQYF. The chain carries TRBV4-3 and TRBJ2-5; possibly TRBD1 or TRBD2 for D (5 bases each). The CDR3 spans 15 residues. Trimming removed 0 bases from V and 4 bases from J, with 12 bases in between. Germline assignment: CDR1 LGHNA and CDR2 YSLEER.

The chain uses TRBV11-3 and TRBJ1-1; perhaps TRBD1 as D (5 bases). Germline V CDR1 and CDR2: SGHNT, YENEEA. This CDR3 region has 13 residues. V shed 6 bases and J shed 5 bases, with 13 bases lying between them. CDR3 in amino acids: CASSRGGGTEAFF. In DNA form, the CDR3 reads TGTGCCAGCAGTCGGGGGGGTGGTACTGAAGCTTTCTTT. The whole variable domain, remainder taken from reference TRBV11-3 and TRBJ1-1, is EAGVVQSPRYKIIEKKQPVAFWCNPISGHNTLYWYLQNLGQGPELLIRYENEEAVDDSQLPKDRFSAERLKGVDSTLKIQPAELGDSAVYLCASSRGGGTEAFFGQGTRLTVV.

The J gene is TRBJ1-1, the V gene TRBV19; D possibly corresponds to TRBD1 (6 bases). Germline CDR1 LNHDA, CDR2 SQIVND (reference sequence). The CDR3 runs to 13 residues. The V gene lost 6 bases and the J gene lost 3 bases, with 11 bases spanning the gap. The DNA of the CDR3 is TGTGCCAGTAGACCCAGGACAGACACTGAAGCTTTCTTT. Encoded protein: CASRPRTDTEAFF.

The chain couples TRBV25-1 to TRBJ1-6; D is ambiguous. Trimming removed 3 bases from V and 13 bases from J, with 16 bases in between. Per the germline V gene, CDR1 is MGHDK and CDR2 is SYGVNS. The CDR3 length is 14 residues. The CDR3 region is CASSDKTALRPLHF. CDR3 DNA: TGTGCCAGCAGTGATAAGACGGCCCTGCGTCCCCTCCACTTT.

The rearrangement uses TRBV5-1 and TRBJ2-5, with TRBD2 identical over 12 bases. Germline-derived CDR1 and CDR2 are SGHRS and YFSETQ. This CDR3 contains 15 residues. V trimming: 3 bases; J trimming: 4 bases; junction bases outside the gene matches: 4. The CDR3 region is CASSSSGGAVETQYF. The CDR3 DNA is TGCGCCAGCAGCTCTAGCGGGGGGGCCGTAGAGACCCAGTACTTC.

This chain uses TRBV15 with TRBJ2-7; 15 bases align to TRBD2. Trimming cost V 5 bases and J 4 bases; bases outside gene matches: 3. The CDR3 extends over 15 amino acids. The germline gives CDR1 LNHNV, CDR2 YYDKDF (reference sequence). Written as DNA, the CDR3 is TGTGCCACCAGCTCCGGGACTAGCGGGAGGTACGAGCAGTACTTC. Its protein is CATSSGTSGRYEQYF.

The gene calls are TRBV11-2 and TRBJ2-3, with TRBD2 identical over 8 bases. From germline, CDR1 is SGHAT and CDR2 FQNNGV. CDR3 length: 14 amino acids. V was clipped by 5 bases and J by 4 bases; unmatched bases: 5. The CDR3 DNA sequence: TGTGCCAGCAGCACGGGGGGGCCGGCAGATACGCAGTATTTT. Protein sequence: CASSTGGPADTQYF.

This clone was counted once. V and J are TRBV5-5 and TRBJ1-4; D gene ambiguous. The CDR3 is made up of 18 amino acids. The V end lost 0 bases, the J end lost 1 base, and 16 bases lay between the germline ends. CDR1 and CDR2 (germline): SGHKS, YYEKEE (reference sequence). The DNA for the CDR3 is TGTGCCAGCAGCTTGGTTCGGTTCCGGTCCGGAACTAATGAAAAACTGTTTTTT. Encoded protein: CASSLVRFRSGTNEKLFF.

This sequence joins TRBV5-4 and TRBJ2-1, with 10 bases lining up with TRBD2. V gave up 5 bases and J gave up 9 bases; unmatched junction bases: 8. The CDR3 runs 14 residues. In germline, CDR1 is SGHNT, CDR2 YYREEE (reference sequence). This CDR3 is CASSSAGGPGEQFF. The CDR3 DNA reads TGTGCCAGCAGTTCAGCGGGGGGGCCGGGTGAGCAGTTCTTC.

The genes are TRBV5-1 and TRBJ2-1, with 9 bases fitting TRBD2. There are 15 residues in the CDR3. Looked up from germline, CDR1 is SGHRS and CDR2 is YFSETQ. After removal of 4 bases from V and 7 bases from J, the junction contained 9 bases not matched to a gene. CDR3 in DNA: TGCGCCAGCAGCCCTGGGACTAGCAGGACGAATGAGCAGTTCTTC. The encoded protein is CASSPGTSRTNEQFF.

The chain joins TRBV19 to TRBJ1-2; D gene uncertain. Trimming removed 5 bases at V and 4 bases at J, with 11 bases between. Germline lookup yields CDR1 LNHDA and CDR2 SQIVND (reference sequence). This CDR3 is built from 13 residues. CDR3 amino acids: CASSEEFFYGYTF. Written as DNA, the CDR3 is TGTGCCAGTAGTGAAGAGTTTTTCTATGGCTACACCTTC. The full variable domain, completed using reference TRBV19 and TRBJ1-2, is DGGITQSPKYLFRKEGQNVTLSCEQNLNHDAMYWYRQDPGQGLRLIYYSQIVNDFQKGDIAEGYSVSREKKESFPLTVTSAQKNPTAFYLCASSEEFFYGYTFGSGTRLTVV.

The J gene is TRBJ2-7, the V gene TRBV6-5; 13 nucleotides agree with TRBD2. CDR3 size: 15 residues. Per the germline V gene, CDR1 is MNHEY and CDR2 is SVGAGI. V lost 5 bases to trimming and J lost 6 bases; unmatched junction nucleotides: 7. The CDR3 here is CASSTRLAGGVEQYF. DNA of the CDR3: TGTGCCAGCAGTACCCGACTAGCGGGGGGTGTCGAGCAGTACTTC.

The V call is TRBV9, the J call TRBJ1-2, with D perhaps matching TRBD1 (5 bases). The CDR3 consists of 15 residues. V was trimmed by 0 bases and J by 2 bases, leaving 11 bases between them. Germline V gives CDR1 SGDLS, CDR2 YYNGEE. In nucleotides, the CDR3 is TGTGCCAGCAGCGTAGGAGGGGTTGGAAACTATGGCTACACCTTC. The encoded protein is CASSVGGVGNYGYTF.

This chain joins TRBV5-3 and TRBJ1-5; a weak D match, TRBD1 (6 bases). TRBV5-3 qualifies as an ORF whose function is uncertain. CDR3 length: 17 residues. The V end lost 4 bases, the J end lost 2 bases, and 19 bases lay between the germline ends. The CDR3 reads CARSITGRIDRNQPQHF. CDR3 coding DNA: TGTGCCAGAAGCATAACAGGGCGGATCGATCGCAATCAGCCCCAGCATTTT.

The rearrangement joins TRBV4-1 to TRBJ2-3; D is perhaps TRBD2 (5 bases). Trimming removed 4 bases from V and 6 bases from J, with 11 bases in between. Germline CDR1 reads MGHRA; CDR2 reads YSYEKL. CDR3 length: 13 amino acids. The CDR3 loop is CASSLTTGDTQYF. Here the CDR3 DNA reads TGCGCCAGCAGCCTCACTACGGGGGATACGCAGTATTTT.